This entry is about one TCR beta chain. These data belong to a study of T cell repertoires in urothelial bladder cancer. The CDR3 consists of 13 residues. Per the germline V gene, CDR1 is MNHNY and CDR2 is SVGAGI (reference sequence). V dropped 7 bases and J dropped 1 base, with 11 bases sitting between them. Here immunoSEQ multiplex PCR was the method, and the copy in TCRdb shows in-frame clones only, minus some. The sample includes under 2,500 clones, about 64% of them seen just once. The V and J genes are TRBV6-6 and TRBJ2-7, with D perhaps assigned TRBD1 or TRBD2 (5 bases each). The sequenced sample consisted of bladder tissue. The TCR was taken from a human donor with a benign inflammatory bladder lesion. The CDR3 region has the DNA TGTGCCAGCATGGGAGCAGGGTCCTACGAGCAGTACTTC. Translated: CASMGAGSYEQYF.